The 13 T cell receptor beta chains reported below all come from one sample, sequenced in a study of sequential checkpoint blockade in melanoma. Method: immunoSEQ multiplex PCR; TCRdb's copy keeps in-frame clones and lacks some. Of 10,000 to 15,000 clones in the sample, roughly 24% are singletons; the top ten hold about 20%. Indicated treatment: randomized to nivolumab then ipilimumab (arm A) or the reverse (arm B). Material: tumor tissue (inferred from file names), obtained from a patient given nivolumab and ipilimumab in sequence. Source of these receptors: a human donor with melanoma.

The rearrangement joins TRBV28 to TRBJ1-2; a weak D match, TRBD1 (5 bases). Between the trimmed V and J ends, which lost 5 bases and 4 bases, there was a span of 17 bases. The CDR3 totals 15 residues. The germline V gene encodes CDR1 MDHEN and CDR2 SYDVKM. This chain's CDR3 is CASSTSRRAFYGYTF. CDR3 in DNA: TGTGCCAGCAGTACATCGCGCAGGGCGTTCTATGGCTACACCTTC.

The chain recombines TRBV15 with TRBJ1-5, with D unresolved. Trimming shortened V by 0 bases and J by 1 base, and 7 bases separated the two germline ends. The CDR3 runs 15 residues. CDR1 is LNHNV, CDR2 YYDKDF, per germline (reference sequence). The CDR3: CATSRDLRSNQPQHF. CDR3 nucleotides: TGTGCCACCAGCAGAGATTTGAGGAGCAATCAGCCCCAGCATTTT.

This clone was counted ten times or more. The chain couples TRBV6-8 to TRBJ1-1; D remains unclear. The CDR3 loop spans 14 amino acids. Germline loops: CDR1 MNHGY, CDR2 SAAAGT. Trimming left V 3 bases short and J 4 bases short, with 12 bases between. CDR3 sequence (DNA): TGTGCCAGCAGTTATTCGAGATCTGTCACTGAAGCTTTCTTT. As protein: CASSYSRSVTEAFF.

This clone has only a few counts. The CDR3 DNA sequence: TGTGCCAGCTCACCTTCTGGGGATTGGGAGACCCAGTACTTC. It yields the protein CASSPSGDWETQYF. The gene calls are TRBV18 and TRBJ2-5; no reliable D call. Germline lookup yields CDR1 KGHSH and CDR2 LQKENI. V gave up 3 bases and J gave up 5 bases, with 13 bases separating them. The CDR3 has 14 residues. Full variable domain (outside the CDR3, taken from reference TRBV18 and TRBJ2-5): NAGVMQNPRHLVRRRGQEARLRCSPMKGHSHVYWYRQLPEEGLKFMVYLQKENIIDESGMPKERFSAEFPKEGPSILRIQQVVRGDSAAYFCASSPSGDWETQYFGPGTRLLVL.

This chain joins TRBV5-1 and TRBJ2-5; D tentatively reads TRBD1 or TRBD2 (6 bases each). Germline V gene data show CDR1 as SGHRS and CDR2 as YFSETQ. This CDR3 is built from 16 residues. Trimming stripped 0 bases from V and 2 bases from J, with 14 bases between. CDR3 sequence: CASSLVPGARQETQYF. The CDR3 DNA reads TGCGCCAGCAGCTTGGTCCCGGGGGCTCGACAAGAGACCCAGTACTTC.

The chain employs TRBV18 and TRBJ2-3; D unclear. V was trimmed by 1 base and J by 3 bases, leaving 11 bases between them. The CDR3 consists of 15 residues. Germline V gene data show CDR1 as KGHSH and CDR2 as LQKENI. The CDR3 here is CASSPRGIETDTQYF. CDR3 DNA sequence: TGTGCCAGCTCACCACGGGGAATAGAAACAGATACGCAGTATTTT.

The chain joins TRBV23-1 to TRBJ2-3; D might be TRBD1 (6 bases). TRBV23-1 is filed as an ORF, its function uncertain. V lost 6 bases and J lost 0, with 13 bases in between. This CDR3 comprises 15 residues. CDR3 sequence reads: CASSRSGESTDTQYF. The CDR3 DNA reads as TGCGCCAGCAGCCGATCAGGGGAGAGCACAGATACGCAGTATTTT.

A few counts support this clone. The genes are TRBV11-3 and TRBJ2-5; D possibly matches TRBD1 or TRBD2 (5 bases each). The CDR3 loop spans 14 amino acids. The ends were cut back, 4 bases at V and 3 bases at J, with 12 bases in the middle. Germline CDR1 and CDR2: SGHNT and YENEEA. The CDR3 DNA reads as TGTGCCAGCAGCTCGTCGACAGCGGAAGAGACCCAGTACTTC. As protein: CASSSSTAEETQYF.

In its sample, this clone was seen a few times. The chain recombines TRBV6-8 with TRBJ1-4; maybe TRBD1 (6 bases). The CDR3 is made up of 16 amino acids. Germline-derived CDR1 and CDR2 are MNHGY and SAAAGT. V lost 0 bases to trimming and J lost 4 bases, with 12 bases between them. As DNA, the CDR3 is TGTGCCAGCAGTTACTCTGGGGGAGGGGGTAATGAAAAACTGTTTTTT. Protein product: CASSYSGGGGNEKLFF.

This clone was counted a few times. This chain links TRBV18 with TRBJ1-4; 8 nucleotides align to TRBD1. The germline CDR1 and CDR2 sequences are KGHSH and LQKENI. V trimming: 5 bases; J trimming: 8 bases; junction bases outside the gene matches: 10. This CDR3 is built from 15 residues. The CDR3: CASSSTGALREKLFF. The CDR3 nucleotides are TGTGCCAGCTCATCGACAGGGGCCCTTCGGGAAAAACTGTTTTTT.

This clone is classed as large. The rearrangement links TRBV11-3 to TRBJ2-7, with 10 bases matching TRBD1. Germline-derived CDR1 and CDR2 are SGHNT and YENEEA. The CDR3 spans 14 residues. J was trimmed by 2 bases and V by 4 bases; bases with no gene match: 2. In DNA, the CDR3 is TGTGCCAGCAGCTGGGGACAGGGGACCTACGAGCAGTACTTC. Amino acid sequence: CASSWGQGTYEQYF.

This chain uses TRBV6-8 with TRBJ2-7; perhaps TRBD1 as D (6 bases). This CDR3 region has 15 residues. Germline V lookup: CDR1 MNHGY, CDR2 SAAAGT. V lost 4 bases and J 5 bases, leaving 18 bases between the germline ends. CDR3: CASSWEQGKLDEQYF. The CDR3 bases are TGTGCCAGCAGTTGGGAACAGGGTAAATTGGACGAGCAGTACTTC.

The chain joins TRBV9 to TRBJ2-2; the match to TRBD2 covers 10 bases. V lost 1 base and J lost 4; bases outside the gene matches: 4. Germline-derived CDR1 and CDR2 are SGDLS and YYNGEE. The length of the CDR3 is 16 residues. The DNA for the CDR3 is TGTGCCAGCAGCGTATGGGCTAGCGGGGGCACCGGGGAGCTGTTTTTT. Translated, it gives CASSVWASGGTGELFF.